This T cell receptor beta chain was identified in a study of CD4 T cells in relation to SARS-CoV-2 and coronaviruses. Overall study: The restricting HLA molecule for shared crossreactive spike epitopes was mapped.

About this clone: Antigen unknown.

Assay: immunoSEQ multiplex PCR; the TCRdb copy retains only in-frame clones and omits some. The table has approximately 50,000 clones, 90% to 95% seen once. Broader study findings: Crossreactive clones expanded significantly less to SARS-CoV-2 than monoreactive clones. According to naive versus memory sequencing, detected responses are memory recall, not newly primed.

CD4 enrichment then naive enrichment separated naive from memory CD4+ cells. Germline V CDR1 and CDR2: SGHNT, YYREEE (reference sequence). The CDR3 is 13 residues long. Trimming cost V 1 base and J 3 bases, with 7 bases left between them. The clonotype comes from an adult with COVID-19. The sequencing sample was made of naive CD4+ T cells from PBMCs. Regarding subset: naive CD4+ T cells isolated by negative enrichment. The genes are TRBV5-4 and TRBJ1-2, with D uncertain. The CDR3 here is CASSLRVDYGYTF. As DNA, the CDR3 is TGTGCCAGCAGCTTGCGGGTTGACTATGGCTACACCTTC. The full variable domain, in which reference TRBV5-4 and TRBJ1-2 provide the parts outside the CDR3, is ETGVTQSPTHLIKTRGQQVTLRCSSQSGHNTVSWYQQALGQGPQFIFQYYREEENGRGNFPPRFSGLQFPNYSSELNVNALELDDSALYLCASSLRVDYGYTFGSGTRLTVV.